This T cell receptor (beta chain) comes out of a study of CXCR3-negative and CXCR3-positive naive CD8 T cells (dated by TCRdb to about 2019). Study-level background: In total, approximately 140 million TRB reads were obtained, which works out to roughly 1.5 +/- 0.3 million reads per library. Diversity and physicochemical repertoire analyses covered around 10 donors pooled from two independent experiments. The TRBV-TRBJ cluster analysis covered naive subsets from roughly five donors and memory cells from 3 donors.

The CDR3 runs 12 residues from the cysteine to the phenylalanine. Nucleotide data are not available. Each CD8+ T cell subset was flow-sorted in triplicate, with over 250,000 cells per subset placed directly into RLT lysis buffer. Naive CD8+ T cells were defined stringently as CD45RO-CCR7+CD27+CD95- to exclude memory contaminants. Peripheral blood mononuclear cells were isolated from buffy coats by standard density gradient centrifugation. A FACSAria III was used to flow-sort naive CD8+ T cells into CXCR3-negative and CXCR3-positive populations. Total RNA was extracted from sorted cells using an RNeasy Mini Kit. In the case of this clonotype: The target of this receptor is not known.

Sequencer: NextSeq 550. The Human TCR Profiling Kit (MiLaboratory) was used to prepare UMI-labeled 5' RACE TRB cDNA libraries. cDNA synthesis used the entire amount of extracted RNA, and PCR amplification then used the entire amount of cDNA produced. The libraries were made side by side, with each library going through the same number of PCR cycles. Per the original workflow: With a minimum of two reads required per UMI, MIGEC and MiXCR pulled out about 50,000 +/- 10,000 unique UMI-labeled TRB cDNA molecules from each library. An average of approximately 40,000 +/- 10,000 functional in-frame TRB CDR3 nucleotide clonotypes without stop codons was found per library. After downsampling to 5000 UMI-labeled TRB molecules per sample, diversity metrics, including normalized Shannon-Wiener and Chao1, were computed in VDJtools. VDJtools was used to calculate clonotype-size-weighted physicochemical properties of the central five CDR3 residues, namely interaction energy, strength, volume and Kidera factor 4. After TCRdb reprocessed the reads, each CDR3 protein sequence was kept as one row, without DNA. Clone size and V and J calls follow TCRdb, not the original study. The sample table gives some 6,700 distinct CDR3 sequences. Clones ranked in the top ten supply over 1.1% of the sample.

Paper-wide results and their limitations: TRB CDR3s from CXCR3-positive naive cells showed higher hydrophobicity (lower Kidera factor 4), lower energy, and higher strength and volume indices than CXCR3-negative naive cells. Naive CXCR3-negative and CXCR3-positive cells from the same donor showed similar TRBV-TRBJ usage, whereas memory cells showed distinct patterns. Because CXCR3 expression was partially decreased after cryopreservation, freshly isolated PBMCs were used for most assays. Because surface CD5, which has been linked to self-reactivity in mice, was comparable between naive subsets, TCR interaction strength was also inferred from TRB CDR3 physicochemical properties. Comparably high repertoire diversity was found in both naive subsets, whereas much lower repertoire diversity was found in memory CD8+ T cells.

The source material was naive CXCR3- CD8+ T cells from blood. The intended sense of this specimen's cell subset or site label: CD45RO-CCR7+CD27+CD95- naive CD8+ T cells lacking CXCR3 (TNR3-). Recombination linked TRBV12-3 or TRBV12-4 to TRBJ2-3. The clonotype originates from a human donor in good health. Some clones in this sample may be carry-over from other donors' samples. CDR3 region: CASNFFPHSQYF.